Listed below are T cell receptor beta chains from one sample, sequenced in a study of shared clonotypes between healthy human individuals. The protocol was immunoSEQ multiplex PCR, while the TCRdb copy is restricted to in-frame clones and leaves out a portion. The sample holds millions of clones, approximately 95% seen once. The sequencing input was naive CD4+ T cells sorted from blood. These receptors all come from a man younger than 35 in good health. CDR3s include the opening cysteine and the closing phenylalanine or tryptophan. The order of the fields is clone size, J gene, V gene, D gene, CDR3 DNA, CDR3 protein. D genes are given only for firm matches. Only some rows state a clone size, as once, few, many or a class for expanded clones.

- | TRBJ1-5 | TRBV4-1 | TRBD1 | TGCGCCAGCAGTCTAGGGGACAGGGGTCAGCAGCCCCAGCATTTT | CASSLGDRGQQPQHF
- | TRBJ2-1 | TRBV30 | - | TGTGCCTGGAGGCGTGATTTCTCCTACAATGAGCAGTTCTTC | CAWRRDFSYNEQFF
once | TRBJ2-5 | TRBV5-1 | TRBD2 | TGCGCCAGCAGCTTAATAACTAGCGTGGAGACCCAGTACTTC | CASSLITSVETQYF
- | TRBJ2-5 | TRBV10-3 | - | TGTGCCATCAGTGAGCTATACACGGAGACCCAGTACTTC | CAISELYTETQYF
- | TRBJ2-3 | TRBV6-5 | - | TGTGCCAGCAGTTACGGCGGGGCCAAAGATACGCAGTATTTT | CASSYGGAKDTQYF
- | TRBJ1-6 | TRBV5-1 | - | TGCGCCAGCAGCTTAGACTCCTATAATTCACCCCTCCACTTT | CASSLDSYNSPLHF
- | TRBJ1-2 | TRBV29-1 | - | TGCAGCGTTGAAGTAATCAGGGGCTATGGCTACACCTTC | CSVEVIRGYGYTF
- | TRBJ2-7 | TRBV19 | - | TGTGCCAGTAGTTTCGAGGACGGAGCCTACGAGCAGTACTTC | CASSFEDGAYEQYF
- | TRBJ2-7 | TRBV5-8 | TRBD2 | TGTGCCAGCAGCCTAAACCCCACTAGCGGGAGGACCTACGAGCAGTACTTC | CASSLNPTSGRTYEQYF
- | TRBJ1-5 | TRBV5-1 | - | TGCGCCAGCAGCTTGGAGGGCCCATCCAATCAGCCCCAGCATTTT | CASSLEGPSNQPQHF
- | TRBJ2-1 | TRBV7-2 | TRBD2 | TGTGCCAGCAGCAGGACTAGCGGGTTCTCCTACAATGAGCAGTTCTTC | CASSRTSGFSYNEQFF
- | TRBJ2-1 | TRBV9 | TRBD2 | TGTGCCAGCAGCGTAGGTCCCGCGCTAGCGGGAAAATACAATGAGCAGTTCTTC | CASSVGPALAGKYNEQFF
- | TRBJ2-7 | TRBV28 | - | TGTGCCAGCAGCCCCCCTCCAAGATACGAGCAGTACTTC | CASSPPPRYEQYF
- | TRBJ2-3 | TRBV7-2 | TRBD2 | TGTGCCAGCAGCCCCTTCCCGGGACTAGCGAATAGGCGGACAGATACGCAGTATTTT | CASSPFPGLANRRTDTQYF
- | TRBJ2-7 | TRBV2 | - | TGTGCCAGCACTAGGGTTACGGGGGACTACGAGCAGTACTTC | CASTRVTGDYEQYF
- | TRBJ1-6 | TRBV27 | TRBD1 | TGTGCCAGCACCAATGACAGGGAGGCTTCACCCCTCCACTTT | CASTNDREASPLHF
- | TRBJ1-2 | TRBV11-2 | - | TGTGCCAGCAGTCCACAACCGGTCCCGGACTATGGCTACACCTTC | CASSPQPVPDYGYTF
- | TRBJ2-1 | TRBV11-1 | - | TGTGCCAGCAAGGGGCTAGGATACAATGAGCAGTTCTTC | CASKGLGYNEQFF